These 13 T cell receptor beta chains were all obtained from the same sample, sequenced in a study of shared clonotypes between healthy human individuals. Profiled with immunoSEQ multiplex PCR; TCRdb holds only in-frame clones, not every one. The sample lists roughly 2.6 million clones; 85% to 95% were seen once. The sequencing sample was made of naive CD4+ T cells sorted from blood. Regarding subset: CD45RA+ positively selected. All receptors come from a man between 18 and 29 years old in good health.

The rearrangement joins TRBV7-2 to TRBJ1-1; D not resolved. Germline V gene sequence: CDR1 SGHTA, CDR2 FQGNSA. CDR3 length: 15 residues. Trimming stripped 5 bases from V and 8 bases from J, with 21 bases between. CDR3 nucleotide sequence: TGTGCCAGCAGCACAGCTCGGACCAAGGTCGTGGAAGCTTTCTTT. Protein product: CASSTARTKVVEAFF. Supplemented by reference TRBV7-2 and TRBJ1-1, the full variable domain reads GAGVSQSPSNKVTEKGKDVELRCDPISGHTALYWYRQSLGQGLEFLIYFQGNSAPDKSGLPSDRFSAERTGGSVSTLTIQRTQQEDSAVYLCASSTARTKVVEAFFGQGTRLTVV.

The CDR3 sequence is CAWSVRGDDGYTF. CDR3 in DNA: TGTGCCTGGAGTGTAAGGGGGGACGATGGCTACACCTTC. This chain uses TRBV30 with TRBJ1-2; D perhaps matches TRBD1 (6 bases). The germline V gene has CDR1 GTSNPN and CDR2 SVGIG (reference sequence). V lost 0 bases and J 6 bases, leaving 11 bases between the germline ends. This CDR3 has 13 residues.

V gene TRBV15 combines with J gene TRBJ2-2, with D perhaps given as TRBD1 or TRBD2 (7 bases each). From germline, CDR1 is LNHNV and CDR2 YYDKDF (reference sequence). V lost 3 bases and J 0 bases, leaving 17 bases between the germline ends. This CDR3 region has 18 residues. CDR3: CATSSPPGGGANTGELFF. The CDR3 nucleotides are TGTGCCACCAGCAGTCCGCCAGGGGGGGGCGCGAACACCGGGGAGCTGTTTTTT.

This chain links TRBV7-2 with TRBJ2-1; 13 nucleotides match TRBD2. The CDR3 consists of 15 residues. CDR1 and CDR2 from the germline V gene are SGHTA and FQGNSA. Trimming removed 5 bases from V and 8 bases from J; junction bases left unmatched: 6. The CDR3 nucleotides read TGTGCCAGCAGCCTACTAGCGGGAGGGGAGTATGAGCAGTTCTTC. This translates into CASSLLAGGEYEQFF.

This chain uses TRBV10-1 with TRBJ2-5, with 10 bases aligning to TRBD1. The CDR3 is made up of 15 amino acids. The V gene's germline CDR1 is WNHNN and CDR2 SYGVQD (reference sequence). V lost 4 bases, J lost 5 bases, and 7 bases stayed unmatched. The CDR3 spells CASSARQGAGETQYF. The DNA for the CDR3 is TGCGCCAGCAGTGCAAGACAGGGGGCAGGGGAGACCCAGTACTTC.

The V and J genes are TRBV6-5 and TRBJ1-5; 7 nucleotides line up with TRBD1. V lost 6 bases and J lost 4; bases outside the gene matches: 6. The CDR3 has 14 amino acids. Germline CDR1 and CDR2: MNHEY and SVGAGI. The CDR3 bases are TGTGCCAGCAGCGAAGACAGGGATAATCAGCCCCAGCATTTT. Its translation is CASSEDRDNQPQHF.

The V call is TRBV7-9, the J call TRBJ1-5, with no clear D. This CDR3 has 13 amino acids. Between the trimmed V and J ends, which lost 2 bases and 11 bases, there was a span of 13 bases. The V gene's germline CDR1 is SEHNR and CDR2 FQNEAQ (reference sequence). DNA of the CDR3: TGTGCCAGCAGCTTAAACGCCGTCGGGGCCCAGCATTTT. It specifies CASSLNAVGAQHF. The full variable domain, rest sourced from reference TRBV7-9 and TRBJ1-5, is DTGVSQNPRHKITKRGQNVTFRCDPISEHNRLYWYRQTLGQGPEFLTYFQNEAQLEKSRLLSDRFSAERPKGSFSTLEIQRTEQGDSAMYLCASSLNAVGAQHFGDGTRLSIL.

The rearrangement uses TRBV5-8 and TRBJ1-5; 8 positions agree with TRBD1. Germline V gene data show CDR1 as SGHTS and CDR2 as YDEGEE. The CDR3 extends over 19 amino acids. The ends lost 4 bases at V and 0 bases at J; junction bases unmatched: 15. The CDR3 here is CASSPLSGTGGYSNQPQHF. CDR3 coding DNA: TGTGCCAGCAGCCCGTTATCCGGGACAGGAGGCTATAGCAATCAGCCCCAGCATTTT.

This clone was seen only once. The chain carries TRBV14 and TRBJ1-5; D unresolved. V was trimmed by 0 bases and J by 4 bases, leaving 4 bases between them. The CDR3 runs 13 residues. CDR1 and CDR2 (germline): SGHDN, FVKESK. The DNA of the CDR3 is TGTGCCAGCAGCCAAGACCTAAATCAGCCCCAGCATTTT. Translated: CASSQDLNQPQHF.

The rearrangement uses TRBV7-8 and TRBJ1-4; weak D call: TRBD1 (5 bases). The CDR3 is 14 amino acids. The V gene's germline CDR1 is SGHVS and CDR2 FQNEAQ. V was pared by 1 base and J by 6 bases, with 9 bases between. The chain's CDR3 is CASSLGGGDEKLFF. For the CDR3, the DNA is TGTGCCAGCAGCTTAGGGGGCGGGGATGAAAAACTGTTTTTT.

V is TRBV19 and J is TRBJ1-6; TRBD1 matches at 7 bases. V lost 6 bases and J lost 10; bases outside the gene matches: 6. Germline CDR1 is LNHDA and CDR2 is SQIVND (reference sequence). CDR3 length: 13 amino acids. CDR3 nucleotides: TGTGCCAGTAGGTCGCAGGGGGGCTCACCCCTCCACTTT. It encodes CASRSQGGSPLHF.

The rearrangement joins TRBV5-4 to TRBJ2-1; a weak D match, TRBD2 (5 bases). V lost 4 bases and J 3 bases, leaving 20 bases between the germline ends. Germline V CDR1 and CDR2: SGHNT, YYREEE (reference sequence). This CDR3 is 17 amino acids long. CDR3 sequence (DNA): TGTGCCAGCAGCCCCCGGGTAGCGCCCGAGGGCTACAATGAGCAGTTCTTC. Protein product: CASSPRVAPEGYNEQFF.

The chain carries TRBV10-3 and TRBJ2-1, with 10 bases that match TRBD2. The J segment lost 10 bases and the V segment lost 3 bases, leaving 9 bases of the junction unmatched. CDR3 length equals 15 residues. CDR1 ENHRY and CDR2 SYGVKD come from the germline V gene. CDR3 nucleotides: TGTGCCATCAGTGACGGGCTAGCGGGAGCGCGAGAGCAGTTCTTC. This encodes CAISDGLAGAREQFF.